This T cell receptor (beta chain) appears in the sequencing data of a study of T cell clonality in common variable immunodeficiency. Findings of the study overall: Links between repertoire features and CVID complications were heterogeneity-limited. In common variable immunodeficiency, TCR beta chains reportedly carried fewer deletions and N-nucleotide insertions.

Heparinized whole blood, roughly 4.5 to 9 ml, came from each donor. Produced via immunoSEQ multiplex PCR; TCRdb's table is partial and in-frame only. Altogether over 30,000 clones were found in the sample, and no singletons occur. Germline lookup yields CDR1 KGHSH and CDR2 LQKENI. The V end lost 2 bases, the J end lost 5 bases, and 9 bases lay between the germline ends. This CDR3 spans 13 amino acids. This clone has a count of ten or more. The antigen is unknown. The CDR3 is cut off 3 residues early in the read; its end comes from the germline J gene. The clonotype was recovered from a human donor with common variable immunodeficiency. The gene calls are TRBV18 and TRBJ2-5; no firm D call. Sequences were obtained from peripheral blood mononuclear cells. The sequenced CDR3 bases are TGTGCCAGCTCACCAGGGCTAATCGAGACC. Protein: CASSPGLIET. The entire CDR3 is CASSPGLIETQYF.